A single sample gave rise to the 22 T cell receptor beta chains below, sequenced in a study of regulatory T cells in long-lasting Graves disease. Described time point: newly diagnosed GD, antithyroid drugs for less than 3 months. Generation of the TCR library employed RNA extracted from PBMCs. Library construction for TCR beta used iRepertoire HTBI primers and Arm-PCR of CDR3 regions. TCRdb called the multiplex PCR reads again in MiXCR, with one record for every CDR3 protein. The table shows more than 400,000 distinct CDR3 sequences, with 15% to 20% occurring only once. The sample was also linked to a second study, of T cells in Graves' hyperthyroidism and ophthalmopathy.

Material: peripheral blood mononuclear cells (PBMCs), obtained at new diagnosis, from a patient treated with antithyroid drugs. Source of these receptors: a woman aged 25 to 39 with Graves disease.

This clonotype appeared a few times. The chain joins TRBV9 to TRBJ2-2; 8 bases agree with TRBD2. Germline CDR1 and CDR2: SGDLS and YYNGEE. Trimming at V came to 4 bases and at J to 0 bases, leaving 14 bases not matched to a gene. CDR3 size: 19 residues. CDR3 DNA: TGTGCCAGCAGCCCGTACGGTGGTAGCGGGATAGCGAACACCGGGGAGCTGTTTTTT. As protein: CASSPYGGSGIANTGELFF.

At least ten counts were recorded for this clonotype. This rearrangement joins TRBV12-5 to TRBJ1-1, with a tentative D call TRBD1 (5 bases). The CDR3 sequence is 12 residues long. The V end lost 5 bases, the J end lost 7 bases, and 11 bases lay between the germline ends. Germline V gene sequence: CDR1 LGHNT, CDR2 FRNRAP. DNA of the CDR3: TGTGCTAGTGGTCCCGACGGGGGTGAAGCTTTCTTT. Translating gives CASGPDGGEAFF.

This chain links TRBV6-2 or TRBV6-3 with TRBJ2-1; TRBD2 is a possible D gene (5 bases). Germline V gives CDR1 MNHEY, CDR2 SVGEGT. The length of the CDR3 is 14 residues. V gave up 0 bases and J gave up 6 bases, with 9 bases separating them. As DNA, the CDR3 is TGTGCCAGCAGTTACTCCCCCGGGATCAATGAGCAGTTCTTC. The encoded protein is CASSYSPGINEQFF.

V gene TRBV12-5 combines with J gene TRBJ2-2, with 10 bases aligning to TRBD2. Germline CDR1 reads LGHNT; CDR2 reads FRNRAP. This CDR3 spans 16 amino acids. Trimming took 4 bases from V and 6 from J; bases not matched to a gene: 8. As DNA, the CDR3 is TGTGCTAGTGGTTCCCCAGCGGGAGGGACCGCCGGGGAGCTGTTTTTT. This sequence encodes CASGSPAGGTAGELFF.

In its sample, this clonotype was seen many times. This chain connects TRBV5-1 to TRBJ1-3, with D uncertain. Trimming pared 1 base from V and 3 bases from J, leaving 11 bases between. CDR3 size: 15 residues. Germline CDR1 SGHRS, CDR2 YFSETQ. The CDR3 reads CASSLTVTGGNTIYF. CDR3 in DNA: TGCGCCAGCAGCTTGACCGTAACCGGTGGAAACACCATATATTTT. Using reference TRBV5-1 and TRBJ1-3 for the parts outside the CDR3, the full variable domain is KAGVTQTPRYLIKTRGQQVTLSCSPISGHRSVSWYQQTPGQGLQFLFEYFSETQRNKGNFPGRFSGRQFSNSRSEMNVSTLELGDSALYLCASSLTVTGGNTIYFGEGSWLTVV.

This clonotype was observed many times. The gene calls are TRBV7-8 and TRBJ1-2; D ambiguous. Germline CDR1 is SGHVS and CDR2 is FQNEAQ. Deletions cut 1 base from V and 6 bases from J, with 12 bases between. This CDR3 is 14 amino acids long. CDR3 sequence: CASSLEEGLDGYTF. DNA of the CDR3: TGTGCCAGCAGCTTAGAGGAGGGTCTGGATGGCTACACCTTC.

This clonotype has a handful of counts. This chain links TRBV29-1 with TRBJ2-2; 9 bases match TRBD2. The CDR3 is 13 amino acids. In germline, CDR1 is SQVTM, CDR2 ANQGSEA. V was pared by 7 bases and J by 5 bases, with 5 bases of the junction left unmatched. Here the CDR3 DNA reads TGCAGCGCCGCACTAGCGGGTACCGGGGAGCTGTTTTTT. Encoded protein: CSAALAGTGELFF.

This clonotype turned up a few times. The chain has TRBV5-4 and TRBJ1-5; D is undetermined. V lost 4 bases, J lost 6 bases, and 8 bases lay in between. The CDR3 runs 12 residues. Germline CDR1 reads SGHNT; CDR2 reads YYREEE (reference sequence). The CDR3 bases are TGTGCCAGCAGCGCCCGGGGTCAGCCCCAGCATTTT. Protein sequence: CASSARGQPQHF.

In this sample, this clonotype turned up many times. DNA for the CDR3: TGCGCCAGCAGCTTGGCCGTAAACATGAACACTGAAGCTTTCTTT. The encoded protein is CASSLAVNMNTEAFF. The chain couples TRBV5-1 to TRBJ1-1, with D unresolved. The CDR3 contains 15 residues. Germline CDR1 SGHRS, CDR2 YFSETQ. V lost 0 bases to trimming and J lost 0 bases, with 9 bases between them. Variable domain in full (rest from reference TRBV5-1 and TRBJ1-1): KAGVTQTPRYLIKTRGQQVTLSCSPISGHRSVSWYQQTPGQGLQFLFEYFSETQRNKGNFPGRFSGRQFSNSRSEMNVSTLELGDSALYLCASSLAVNMNTEAFFGQGTRLTVV.

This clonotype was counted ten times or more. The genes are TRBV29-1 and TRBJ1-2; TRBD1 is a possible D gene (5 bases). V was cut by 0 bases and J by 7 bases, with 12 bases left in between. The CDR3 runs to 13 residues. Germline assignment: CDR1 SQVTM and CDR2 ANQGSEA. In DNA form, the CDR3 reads TGCAGCGTTGAAGATCGGGGGGTAGGTGGCTACACCTTC. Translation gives CSVEDRGVGGYTF.

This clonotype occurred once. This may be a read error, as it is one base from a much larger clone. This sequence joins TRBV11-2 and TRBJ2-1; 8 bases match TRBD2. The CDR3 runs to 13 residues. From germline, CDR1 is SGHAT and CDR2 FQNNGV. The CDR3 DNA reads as TGTGCCAGCAGCTTAGCGGGACTAGTGGAGCAGCTCTTC. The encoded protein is CASSLAGLVEQLF.

The CDR3 nucleotides are TGTGCCAGCAGCTTAGGCACGGATGCAACTAATGAAAAACTGTTTTTT. Translation: CASSLGTDATNEKLFF. The J gene is TRBJ1-4, the V gene TRBV5-5; no clear D gene. The CDR3 loop spans 16 amino acids. CDR1 is SGHKS, CDR2 YYEKEE, per germline (reference sequence). V shed 2 bases and J shed 0 bases, with 11 bases lying between them.

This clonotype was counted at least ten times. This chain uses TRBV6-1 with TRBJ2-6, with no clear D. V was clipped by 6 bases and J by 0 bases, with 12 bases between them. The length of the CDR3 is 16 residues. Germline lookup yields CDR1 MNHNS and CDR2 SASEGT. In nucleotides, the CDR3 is TGTGCCAGCAGCCCCGACACCTACTCTGGGGCCAACGTCCTGACTTTC. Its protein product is CASSPDTYSGANVLTF.

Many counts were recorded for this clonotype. CDR3 residues: CASKWGMRDQETQYF. In DNA, the CDR3 is TGTGCCAGCAAGTGGGGCATGCGGGACCAAGAGACCCAGTACTTC. The chain carries TRBV28 and TRBJ2-5; D tentatively reads TRBD1 or TRBD2 (5 bases each). The ends were cut back, 7 bases at V and 0 bases at J, with 15 bases in the middle. The CDR3 is 15 amino acids. CDR1 and CDR2 from the germline V gene are MDHEN and SYDVKM.

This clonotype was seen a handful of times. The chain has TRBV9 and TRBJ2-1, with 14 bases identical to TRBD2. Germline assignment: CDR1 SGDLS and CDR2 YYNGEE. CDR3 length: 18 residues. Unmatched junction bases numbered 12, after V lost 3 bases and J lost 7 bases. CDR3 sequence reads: CASSAEGTSGSRGNEQFF. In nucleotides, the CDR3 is TGTGCCAGCAGCGCCGAGGGGACTAGCGGGAGCCGAGGTAATGAGCAGTTCTTC.

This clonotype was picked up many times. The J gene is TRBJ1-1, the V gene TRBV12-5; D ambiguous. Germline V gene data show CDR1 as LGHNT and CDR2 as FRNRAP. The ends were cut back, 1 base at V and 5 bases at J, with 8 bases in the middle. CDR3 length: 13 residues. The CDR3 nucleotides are TGTGCTAGTGGTTTGGGGGGTATGACTGAAGCTTTCTTT. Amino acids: CASGLGGMTEAFF.

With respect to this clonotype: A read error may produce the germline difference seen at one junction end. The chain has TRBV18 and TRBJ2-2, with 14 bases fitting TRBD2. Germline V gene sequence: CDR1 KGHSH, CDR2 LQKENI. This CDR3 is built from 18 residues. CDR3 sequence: CAGSPRTSGRRDTGELFF. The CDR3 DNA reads TGTGCCGGCTCACCAAGGACTAGCGGGAGGAGGGACACCGGGGAGCTGTTTTTT. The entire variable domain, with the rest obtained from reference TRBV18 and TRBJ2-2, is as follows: NAGVMQNPRHLVRRRGQEARLRCSPMKGHSHVYWYRQLPEEGLKFMVYLQKENIIDESGMPKERFSAEFPKEGPSILRIQQVVRGDSAAYFCAGSPRTSGRRDTGELFFGEGSRLTVL.

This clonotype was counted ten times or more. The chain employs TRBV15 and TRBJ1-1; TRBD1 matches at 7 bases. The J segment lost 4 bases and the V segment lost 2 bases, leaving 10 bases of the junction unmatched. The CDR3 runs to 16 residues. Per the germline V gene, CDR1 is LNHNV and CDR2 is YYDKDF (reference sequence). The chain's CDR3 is CATSRTNTGESTEAFF. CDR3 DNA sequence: TGTGCCACCAGCAGAACGAACACAGGGGAGAGCACTGAAGCTTTCTTT.

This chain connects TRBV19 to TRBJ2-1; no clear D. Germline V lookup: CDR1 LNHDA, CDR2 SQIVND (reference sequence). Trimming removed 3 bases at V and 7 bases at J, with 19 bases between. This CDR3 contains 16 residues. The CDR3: CASSIFPGQKVNEQFF. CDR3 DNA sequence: TGTGCCAGTAGTATTTTCCCCGGCCAGAAGGTAAATGAGCAGTTCTTC. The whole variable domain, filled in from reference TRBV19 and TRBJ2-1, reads DGGITQSPKYLFRKEGQNVTLSCEQNLNHDAMYWYRQDPGQGLRLIYYSQIVNDFQKGDIAEGYSVSREKKESFPLTVTSAQKNPTAFYLCASSIFPGQKVNEQFFGPGTRLTVL.

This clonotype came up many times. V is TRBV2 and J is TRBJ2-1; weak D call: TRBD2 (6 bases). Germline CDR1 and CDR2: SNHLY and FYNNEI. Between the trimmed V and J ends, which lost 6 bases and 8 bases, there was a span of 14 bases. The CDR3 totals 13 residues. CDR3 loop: CASRGLLPDEQFF. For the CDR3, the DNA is TGTGCCAGCAGGGGACTGCTGCCCGATGAGCAGTTCTTC.

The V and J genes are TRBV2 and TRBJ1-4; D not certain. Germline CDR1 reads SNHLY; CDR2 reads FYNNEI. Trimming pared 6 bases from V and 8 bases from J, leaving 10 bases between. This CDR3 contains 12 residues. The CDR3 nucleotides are TGTGCCAGCAGGCAGGTTGAAGAAAAACTGTTTTTT. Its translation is CASRQVEEKLFF.

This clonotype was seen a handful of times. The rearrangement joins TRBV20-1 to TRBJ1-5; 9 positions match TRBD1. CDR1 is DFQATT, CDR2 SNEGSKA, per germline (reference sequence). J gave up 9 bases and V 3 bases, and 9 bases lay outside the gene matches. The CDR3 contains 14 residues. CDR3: CSASQADRGWPQHF. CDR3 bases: TGCAGTGCTAGCCAAGCCGACAGGGGGTGGCCCCAGCATTTT.